These 19 T cell receptor beta chains originate from one sample sequenced in a study of blood T cell repertoires in COVID-19. Profiling relied on immunoSEQ multiplex PCR, and the TCRdb table lists in-frame clones only, not all of them. The sample includes approximately 170,000 clones, around 81% of them seen just once. The sequenced sample consisted of PBMCs or T cells enriched from blood (not recorded which). These receptors were collected from a man in his forties who had recovered from COVID-19.

The V call is TRBV5-1, the J call TRBJ2-3; 7 bases match TRBD2. The CDR3 is 15 residues long. The trim removed 1 base at V and 4 bases at J, leaving 6 bases unmatched. Germline CDR1 SGHRS, CDR2 YFSETQ. CDR3 sequence reads: CASSLWRGMADTQYF. The DNA of the CDR3 is TGCGCCAGCAGCTTGTGGCGGGGGATGGCAGATACGCAGTATTTT.

This clone appeared once. The CDR3 here is CASSLTGPGYGYEQYF. As DNA, the CDR3 is TGTGCCAGCAGCTTAACCGGGCCAGGGTATGGCTACGAGCAGTACTTC. The rearrangement joins TRBV7-3 to TRBJ2-7; TRBD1 is a possible D gene (5 bases). CDR3 size: 16 residues. V lost 0 bases, J lost 3 bases, and 15 bases lay in between. Germline V gene data show CDR1 as SGHTA and CDR2 as FQGTGA.

V is TRBV2 and J is TRBJ2-5; tentative D call: TRBD2 (6 bases). V shed 10 bases and J shed 3 bases, with 9 bases lying between them. The length of the CDR3 is 11 residues. Germline CDR1 is SNHLY and CDR2 is FYNNEI. The CDR3 coding sequence is TGTGCCACCAAGCGGGAAGAGACCCAGTACTTC. Amino acids: CATKREETQYF.

This clone was picked up one time. The CDR3 sequence is CASSQPRLAEGNEQFF. The CDR3 coding sequence is TGCGCCAGCAGTCAACCACGTTTGGCCGAGGGCAATGAGCAGTTCTTC. The chain employs TRBV23-1 and TRBJ2-1, with D tentatively TRBD2 (5 bases). TRBV23-1 is labeled an ORF, and its function is uncertain. CDR3 length equals 16 residues. V dropped 2 bases and J dropped 6 bases, with 17 bases sitting between them.

V and J are TRBV30 and TRBJ1-2; the match to TRBD1 covers 7 bases. Germline V lookup: CDR1 GTSNPN, CDR2 SVGIG (reference sequence). The CDR3 is 14 residues long. With V trimmed by 1 base and J by 3 bases, 5 bases remained unmatched. CDR3 residues: CAWSAPGGDYGYTF. The CDR3 bases are TGTGCCTGGAGTGCGCCAGGGGGAGACTATGGCTACACCTTC.

This clone turned up a few times. V usage is TRBV24-1 and J usage is TRBJ2-2; D is unresolved. The CDR3 runs 13 residues. Trimming took 4 bases from V and 4 from J, leaving 6 bases between them. Germline-derived CDR1 and CDR2 are KGHDR and SFDVKD. The CDR3 region is CATSDLFTGELFF. The CDR3 coding sequence is TGTGCCACCAGTGACTTATTCACCGGGGAGCTGTTTTTT.

This sequence joins TRBV6-5 and TRBJ1-4, with a weak D call TRBD1 (5 bases). This CDR3 is built from 14 residues. Trimming took 5 bases from V and 2 from J, leaving 9 bases between them. From germline, CDR1 is MNHEY and CDR2 SVGAGI. The CDR3 nucleotides are TGTGCCAGCAGTAGTGGGGGGACTAATGAAAAACTGTTTTTT. Residues: CASSSGGTNEKLFF.

The chain employs TRBV20-1 and TRBJ1-2; D not resolved. The V and J ends lost 3 bases and 3 bases respectively, with 5 bases between them. Germline V lookup: CDR1 DFQATT, CDR2 SNEGSKA (reference sequence). The CDR3 has 11 residues. CDR3 region: CSAREDYGYTF. CDR3 nucleotides: TGCAGTGCTAGGGAGGACTATGGCTACACCTTC.

The chain joins TRBV9 to TRBJ2-3, with unresolved D. V was clipped by 4 bases and J by 1 base, with 13 bases between them. The CDR3 has 15 residues. Germline V gene data show CDR1 as SGDLS and CDR2 as YYNGEE. CDR3 nucleotide sequence: TGTGCCAGCAGCCCCGCCCGCCGGGGCACAGATACGCAGTATTTT. Translating it yields CASSPARRGTDTQYF.

This clone occurred once. This chain joins TRBV7-9 and TRBJ1-1; D not certain. V lost 5 bases to trimming and J lost 2 bases, with 12 bases between them. CDR1 is SEHNR, CDR2 FQNEAQ, per germline (reference sequence). This CDR3 is built from 14 residues. CDR3 loop: CASSLSYFNTEAFF. For the CDR3, the DNA is TGTGCCAGCAGCCTCTCTTACTTCAACACTGAAGCTTTCTTT.

The chain recombines TRBV5-1 with TRBJ2-5; TRBD1 matches at 7 bases. V gave up 4 bases and J gave up 1 base; unmatched junction bases: 4. CDR1 SGHRS and CDR2 YFSETQ come from the germline V gene. The CDR3 totals 14 residues. The CDR3 region is CASSLGTVQETQYF. The CDR3 DNA sequence: TGCGCCAGCAGCCTAGGGACAGTCCAAGAGACCCAGTACTTC.

The chain links TRBV2 to TRBJ2-3; D might be TRBD2 (5 bases). There are 13 residues in the CDR3. Trimming left V 5 bases short and J 7 bases short, with 13 bases between. The germline V gene has CDR1 SNHLY and CDR2 FYNNEI. The CDR3 nucleotides read TGTGCCAGCAGTCAGGACTCCCGGAATACGCAGTATTTT. Protein: CASSQDSRNTQYF.

The gene calls are TRBV2 and TRBJ2-1; weak D call: TRBD2 (5 bases). The germline V gene encodes CDR1 SNHLY and CDR2 FYNNEI. The CDR3 is 13 residues long. Trimming removed 3 bases at V and 3 bases at J, with 6 bases between. CDR3 DNA sequence: TGTGCCAGCAGTGACCGGGGCTACAATGAGCAGTTCTTC. Amino acids: CASSDRGYNEQFF.

The V and J genes are TRBV10-1 and TRBJ2-2; D not resolved. V was pared by 2 bases and J by 8 bases, with 9 bases between. Germline CDR1 WNHNN, CDR2 SYGVQD (reference sequence). The CDR3 is 13 residues long. The CDR3 is CASSEISGGELFF. The CDR3 DNA is TGCGCCAGCAGTGAGATATCCGGGGGGGAGCTGTTTTTT.

This clone is a singleton in its sample. The chain recombines TRBV7-9 with TRBJ2-5; 9 bases map to TRBD1. The germline V gene encodes CDR1 SEHNR and CDR2 FQNEAQ (reference sequence). V shed 5 bases and J 4 bases; nucleotides not matched to a gene: 5. The CDR3 contains 14 residues. This CDR3 is CASSVQGARETQYF. The CDR3 DNA reads as TGTGCCAGCAGCGTACAGGGGGCGAGAGAGACCCAGTACTTC.

The CDR3 reads CASSSPPDTQYF. DNA for the CDR3: TGTGCCAGCAGCTCCCCCCCAGATACGCAGTATTTT. The chain has TRBV27 and TRBJ2-3; D is uncertain. The CDR3 is made up of 12 amino acids. V lost 6 bases and J lost 4, with 8 bases in between. In germline, CDR1 is MNHEY, CDR2 SMNVEV (reference sequence).

The V and J genes are TRBV7-9 and TRBJ1-4, with 7 bases lining up with TRBD1. CDR1 is SEHNR, CDR2 FQNEAQ, per germline (reference sequence). Trimming cost V 5 bases and J 7 bases; bases outside gene matches: 10. The CDR3 length is 15 residues. CDR3 protein: CASSLDRVSGEKLFF. CDR3 bases: TGTGCCAGCAGCCTAGACAGGGTATCAGGTGAAAAACTGTTTTTT.

The CDR3 DNA sequence: TGTGCCAGCAGCCGCATAGGCGACAGGAGCACAGATACGCAGTATTTT. Residues: CASSRIGDRSTDTQYF. V gene TRBV11-1 combines with J gene TRBJ2-3, with D maybe TRBD1 (6 bases). Trimming shortened V by 5 bases and J by 0 bases, and 15 bases separated the two germline ends. The CDR3 totals 16 residues. Germline V gene sequence: CDR1 SGHAT, CDR2 FQDESV (reference sequence).

This clone was observed a few times. This rearrangement joins TRBV2 to TRBJ1-6; TRBD1 matches 8 bases. The trim removed 8 bases at V and 2 bases at J, leaving 5 bases unmatched. Looked up from germline, CDR1 is SNHLY and CDR2 is FYNNEI. The CDR3 totals 15 residues. CDR3 amino acids: CASGTGGTYNSPLHF. The CDR3 DNA is TGTGCCAGCGGGACAGGTGGGACCTATAATTCACCCCTCCACTTT.